The 24 T cell receptor beta chains reported below all come from one sample, sequenced in a study of blood T cell repertoires in COVID-19. Using immunoSEQ multiplex PCR, the repertoire was profiled, and TCRdb retains in-frame clones only, with some absent. The sample lists 390,000 or so clones, more than 80% occurring once. The sample comprised peripheral blood. These receptors all stem from a woman aged 25 to 45 with COVID-19, enrolled during active disease.

The chain recombines TRBV9 with TRBJ1-1, with 9 bases aligning to TRBD1. There are 16 residues in the CDR3. Looked up from germline, CDR1 is SGDLS and CDR2 is YYNGEE. Trimming at V came to 3 bases and at J to 0 bases, leaving 6 bases not matched to a gene. The CDR3 is CASSAERTGVNTEAFF. The CDR3, as DNA: TGTGCCAGCAGCGCCGAACGGACAGGGGTGAACACTGAAGCTTTCTTT.

The rearrangement links TRBV27 to TRBJ2-1; a possible D gene is TRBD2 (5 bases). V was shortened by 2 bases and J by 10 bases, with 15 bases between the two germline ends. The CDR3 consists of 14 residues. Germline V gives CDR1 MNHEY, CDR2 SMNVEV (reference sequence). The CDR3 DNA follows: TGTGCCAGCAGTTTAGGGTTAGCGACGGGCGAGCAGTTCTTC. This codes for CASSLGLATGEQFF.

This chain joins TRBV30 and TRBJ2-3; TRBD2 is a possible D gene (6 bases). Germline CDR1 and CDR2: GTSNPN and SVGIG (reference sequence). Trimming took 1 base from V and 1 from J, leaving 9 bases between them. The CDR3 sequence is 14 residues long. The CDR3 DNA reads as TGTGCCTGGAGTGAGGCTAGCGGCACAGATACGCAGTATTTT. Translation: CAWSEASGTDTQYF.

V gene TRBV10-3 combines with J gene TRBJ1-1; no definite D call. V lost 0 bases and J 3 bases, leaving 8 bases between the germline ends. Germline CDR1 ENHRY, CDR2 SYGVKD. The CDR3 has 14 amino acids. The CDR3 DNA sequence: TGTGCCATCAGTGAGTCCCGGGAATACACTGAAGCTTTCTTT. Its translation: CAISESREYTEAFF.

The V gene is TRBV5-5, the J gene TRBJ2-7; 12 nucleotides align to TRBD2. CDR3 length: 16 amino acids. Germline CDR1 is SGHKS and CDR2 is YYEKEE (reference sequence). V trimming: 0 bases; J trimming: 4 bases; junction bases outside the gene matches: 5. The CDR3 protein is CASSLGLAGALYEQYV. The CDR3 DNA reads TGTGCCAGCAGCTTGGGACTAGCGGGAGCATTGTACGAGCAGTACGTC.

The V call is TRBV28, the J call TRBJ1-5; D is unresolved. The CDR3 sequence is 12 residues long. Per the germline V gene, CDR1 is MDHEN and CDR2 is SYDVKM. The V end lost 7 bases, the J end lost 0 bases, and 4 bases lay between the germline ends. The CDR3 protein is CASTHSNQPQHF. In DNA, the CDR3 is TGTGCCAGCACCCATAGCAATCAGCCCCAGCATTTT.

This clone has just one count. The chain uses TRBV28 and TRBJ2-7; 11 bases are shared with TRBD2. The junction had 19 bases not matched to a gene; V was cut back by 7 bases and J by 5 bases. Germline loops: CDR1 MDHEN, CDR2 SYDVKM. The CDR3 runs to 18 residues. Here the CDR3 reads CASTSEWPSGGIRDEQYF. The CDR3, as DNA: TGTGCCAGCACTAGCGAGTGGCCTAGCGGGGGGATCCGTGACGAGCAGTACTTC.

The rearrangement uses TRBV24-1 and TRBJ2-1, with D uncertain. Per the germline V gene, CDR1 is KGHDR and CDR2 is SFDVKD. CDR3 length equals 13 residues. Deletions cut 6 bases from V and 6 bases from J, with 11 bases between. Here the CDR3 reads CATSQETSNEQFF. Written as DNA, the CDR3 is TGTGCCACCAGTCAGGAAACCAGCAATGAGCAGTTCTTC.

The CDR3 DNA reads TGTGCCAGCAGCTCGCTAGACACCGGGGAGCTGTTTTTT. The encoded protein is CASSSLDTGELFF. The chain has TRBV7-9 and TRBJ2-2; D unclear. This CDR3 contains 13 residues. The V end lost 4 bases, the J end lost 3 bases, and 6 bases lay between the germline ends. Germline V gene sequence: CDR1 SEHNR, CDR2 FQNEAQ (reference sequence). Full variable domain (missing parts from reference TRBV7-9 and TRBJ2-2): DTGVSQNPRHKITKRGQNVTFRCDPISEHNRLYWYRQTLGQGPEFLTYFQNEAQLEKSRLLSDRFSAERPKGSFSTLEIQRTEQGDSAMYLCASSSLDTGELFFGEGSRLTVL.

The table lists this clone with a few counts. This chain links TRBV24-1 with TRBJ1-1; a possible D gene is TRBD1 (6 bases). CDR1 is KGHDR and CDR2 is SFDVKD in the germline V gene. V gave up 9 bases and J gave up 0 bases, with 16 bases separating them. The CDR3 extends over 15 amino acids. CDR3 coding DNA: TGTGCCACCTACCGACAGGCGGTCATGAACACTGAAGCTTTCTTT. Translation: CATYRQAVMNTEAFF.

V usage is TRBV6-2 or TRBV6-3 and J usage is TRBJ2-1; D perhaps matches TRBD1 (6 bases). Trimming removed 3 bases from V and 0 bases from J, with 9 bases in between. This CDR3 is built from 15 residues. The germline gives CDR1 MNHEY, CDR2 SVGEGT. DNA of the CDR3: TGTGCCAGCAGTTATGGGGGCCGCTCCTACAATGAGCAGTTCTTC. Translated: CASSYGGRSYNEQFF.

This chain connects TRBV9 to TRBJ2-1; 8 bases map to TRBD2. V dropped 2 bases and J dropped 2; count of bases not matched to a gene: 6. The germline V gene encodes CDR1 SGDLS and CDR2 YYNGEE. This CDR3 region has 16 residues. This CDR3 is CASSVGLEVPYNEQFF. Here the CDR3 DNA reads TGTGCCAGCAGCGTGGGACTAGAGGTCCCCTACAATGAGCAGTTCTTC.

The chain employs TRBV4-3 and TRBJ1-4, with 8 bases lining up with TRBD1. The CDR3 extends over 17 amino acids. The junction had 12 bases not matched to a gene; V was cut back by 4 bases and J by 5 bases. Germline V gene lookup returns CDR1 LGHNA and CDR2 YSLEER. CDR3 in DNA: TGCGCCAGCAGCCCCACTCCCCCAGGGGGCCTAAATGAAAAACTGTTTTTT. It yields the protein CASSPTPPGGLNEKLFF.

The V gene is TRBV11-2, the J gene TRBJ2-3; perhaps TRBD2 as D (6 bases). V was shortened by 3 bases and J by 5 bases, with 15 bases between the two germline ends. The V gene's germline CDR1 is SGHAT and CDR2 FQNNGV. The CDR3 covers 15 residues. Here the CDR3 reads CASSFGDSWGDTQYF. In DNA form, the CDR3 reads TGTGCCAGCAGCTTTGGGGACTCGTGGGGAGATACGCAGTATTTT.

CDR3 nucleotides: TGTGCCAGCAGTTCCCCCACGAGGGTGGGAGAGACCCAGTACTTC. It specifies CASSSPTRVGETQYF. The chain links TRBV27 to TRBJ2-5, with D possibly being TRBD2 (5 bases). This CDR3 is 15 amino acids long. The germline V gene encodes CDR1 MNHEY and CDR2 SMNVEV (reference sequence). Deletions cut 4 bases from V and 4 bases from J, with 16 bases between.

The chain employs TRBV25-1 and TRBJ1-1; TRBD1 aligns across 10 bases. This CDR3 is 13 amino acids long. V trimming: 8 bases; J trimming: 4 bases; junction bases outside the gene matches: 4. Germline lookup yields CDR1 MGHDK and CDR2 SYGVNS. CDR3 nucleotides: TGTGCCAGCGGGACAGGGGTTGGCACTGAAGCTTTCTTT. Translating it yields CASGTGVGTEAFF.

CDR3 sequence (DNA): TGTGCCACCAGTGATCGGGGACAGCGCCCGAAAGAGACCCAGTACTTC. The encoded protein is CATSDRGQRPKETQYF. The rearrangement uses TRBV24-1 and TRBJ2-5; the match to TRBD1 covers 7 bases. CDR3 length: 16 amino acids. After removal of 3 bases from V and 3 bases from J, the junction contained 9 bases not matched to a gene. CDR1 KGHDR and CDR2 SFDVKD come from the germline V gene.

V gene TRBV28 combines with J gene TRBJ2-7; D not certain. Germline CDR1 is MDHEN and CDR2 is SYDVKM. The V end was cut by 1 base, the J end by 0 bases, with 13 bases between. The CDR3 loop spans 16 amino acids. In DNA form, the CDR3 reads TGTGCCAGCAGTTTATCACGGTCAAAGAGCTCCTACGAGCAGTACTTC. Translation gives CASSLSRSKSSYEQYF.

As regards this clone: Mismatch with germline at one junction end may stem from a read error. CDR3 loop: CASSYPTAHQPLHF. CDR3 DNA sequence: TGTGCCAGCAGTTACCCTACAGCCCACCAGCCCCTGCATTTT. This sequence joins TRBV6-6 and TRBJ1-5; D gene uncertain. The CDR3 consists of 14 residues. Germline V gives CDR1 MNHNY, CDR2 SVGAGI (reference sequence).

The rearrangement joins TRBV7-9 to TRBJ2-5, with 9 bases matching TRBD2. The CDR3 runs 14 residues. The germline V gene has CDR1 SEHNR and CDR2 FQNEAQ (reference sequence). The V and J ends lost 6 bases and 1 base, in that order; junction bases with no gene match: 3. As DNA, the CDR3 is TGTGCCAGCAGTATTAGCGGGGGCCAAGAGACCCAGTACTTC. Translation: CASSISGGQETQYF.

With respect to this clone: Within the sample, other DNA sequences also encode this same CDR3. The rearrangement uses TRBV9 and TRBJ2-5; 7 bases match TRBD1. This CDR3 has 14 amino acids. The trim removed 2 bases at V and 2 bases at J, leaving 3 bases unmatched. Germline V gene data show CDR1 as SGDLS and CDR2 as YYNGEE. In DNA form, the CDR3 reads TGTGCCAGCAGCGTCGGGACAGCTCAAGAGACCCAGTACTTC. As protein: CASSVGTAQETQYF.

The V call is TRBV4-3, the J call TRBJ1-1; maybe TRBD1 (5 bases). This CDR3 has 12 amino acids. V lost 1 base, J lost 6 bases, and 6 bases lay in between. CDR1 LGHNA and CDR2 YSLEER come from the germline V gene. In nucleotides, the CDR3 is TGCGCCAGCAGCCAAGGGGGCTCTGAAGCTTTCTTT. The encoded protein is CASSQGGSEAFF.

The V call is TRBV5-1, the J call TRBJ2-7; maybe TRBD1 (6 bases). CDR3 length: 16 amino acids. Trimming took off 0 bases at V and 5 bases at J, with 18 bases between the two ends. CDR1 is SGHRS and CDR2 is YFSETQ in the germline V gene. CDR3 sequence reads: CASSLAPATGFHEQYV. The CDR3 nucleotides read TGCGCCAGCAGCTTGGCCCCGGCCACAGGGTTTCACGAGCAGTACGTC.

This chain links TRBV2 with TRBJ2-1; D is possibly TRBD2 (6 bases). Trimming shortened V by 5 bases and J by 3 bases, and 17 bases separated the two germline ends. CDR3 length: 16 amino acids. Germline CDR1 is SNHLY and CDR2 is FYNNEI. The CDR3 DNA reads TGTGCCAGCAGTAAATACGGGGACTCGAGCTACAATGAGCAGTTCTTC. Translation: CASSKYGDSSYNEQFF.